This T cell receptor (beta chain) was sequenced during a study of T cells in Graves' hyperthyroidism and ophthalmopathy. The V end lost 0 bases, the J end lost 8 bases, and 17 bases lay between the germline ends. The V gene's germline CDR1 is SGHKS and CDR2 YYEKEE (reference sequence). The CDR3 sequence is 15 residues long. This clonotype was recorded at least ten times. What it binds is not known. Points from the study as a whole: Ophthalmopathy, as predicted by the model, came a median about seven months after the prediction.

At least 3 on the Clinical Activity Score was recorded for ophthalmopathy patients, who also had NOSPECS grade at least 4 and duration under 3 months. Based on clinical symptoms, serum thyroxine and TRAb, thyroid ultrasound and orbital computed tomography, diagnoses were reached. Amplified regions were TCR beta CDR3 sequences from RNA transcripts. TCR CDR3 regions were first amplified by RT-PCR with HTBI primers. TCRdb reprocessed the multiplex PCR reads via MiXCR and lists one record per CDR3 protein. The sample lists hundreds of thousands of distinct CDR3 sequences, about 16% occurring once. This sequence joins TRBV5-5 and TRBJ1-2; the D is unclear. The sequence came from a woman aged 18-30 years with Graves' ophthalmopathy. The sample comprised blood. CDR3 in amino acids: CASSLAAVAVYGYTF. CDR3 DNA sequence: TGTGCCAGCAGCTTGGCGGCCGTAGCCGTCTACGGCTACACCTTC.